Below, 5 T cell receptor beta chains from the same sample are listed, as sequenced in a study of graft-versus-host responses after intestinal transplantation. Sequenced by immunoSEQ multiplex PCR; TCRdb stores in-frame clones only, minus some. The sample has 12,000 or so clones, more than 85% seen once. Noted time point: postoperative day 105 after intestinal transplantation (dayNNNN = postoperative day). This specimen was PBMCs, taken 105 days after intestinal transplantation. Receptors originate from a human patient who received an intestinal transplant, so some T cells may come from the graft donor.

As concerns this clone: A junction end diverges from the germline sequence, so it may reflect a read error. Additional DNA sequences in this sample encode the identical CDR3. V gene TRBV7-6 combines with J gene TRBJ1-3; maybe TRBD1 (6 bases). Germline V gene sequence: CDR1 SGHVS, CDR2 FNYEAQ. The CDR3 is 15 residues long. The CDR3 DNA reads TGTGCCAGCAGTTTAGAAGGACAGCCAGTAAACACCATATATTTT. This translates into CASSLEGQPVNTIYF.

This clone showed up just once. The chain carries TRBV6-6 and TRBJ2-1; D may be TRBD2 (6 bases). The CDR3 totals 15 residues. The germline gives CDR1 MNHNY, CDR2 SVGAGI (reference sequence). Trimming took off 5 bases at V and 4 bases at J, with 15 bases between the two ends. The CDR3 is CASSQVASVYNEQFF. CDR3 sequence (DNA): TGTGCCAGCAGTCAGGTCGCTAGCGTGTACAATGAGCAGTTCTTC.

This sequence joins TRBV10-3 and TRBJ2-5, with 13 bases fitting TRBD2. Trimming took 11 bases from V and 1 from J; bases not matched to a gene: 4. Germline loops: CDR1 ENHRY, CDR2 SYGVKD. The CDR3 loop spans 14 amino acids. As DNA, the CDR3 is TGTGCCTTGAGGACTAGCGGGGGCCAAGAGACCCAGTACTTC. Translated: CALRTSGGQETQYF.

The rearrangement joins TRBV21-1 to TRBJ2-7; the table names TRBD2, a call not compared with the DNA. TRBV21-1 is classified as a pseudogene. The CDR3 covers 16 residues. Here the CDR3 reads CASSKPPASGSYEQYF. In DNA form, the CDR3 reads TGTGCCAGCAGCAAGCCCCCGGCTAGCGGGTCCTACGAGCAGTACTTC.

The chain couples TRBV29-1 to TRBJ1-1; perhaps TRBD1 as D (6 bases). Trimming left V 6 bases short and J 5 bases short, with 16 bases between. The CDR3 totals 13 residues. The germline CDR1 and CDR2 sequences are SQVTM and ANQGSEA. The CDR3 sequence is CSVIGGGRTEAFF. DNA of the CDR3: TGCAGCGTCATAGGGGGGGGCAGGACTGAAGCTTTCTTT.